The rows below give T cell receptor beta chains drawn from one sample of a study of STAT3 mutations in large granular lymphocyte leukemia. The data were produced by immunoSEQ multiplex PCR, yet TCRdb's version contains in-frame clones alone and is incomplete. Altogether 40,000 to 50,000 clones are present, 80% to 90% being singletons, with the ten largest covering about 0.45%. Input material: PBMCs. The receptors derive from a human donor with T large granular lymphocyte leukemia. Some clones in this sample may be carry-over from other donors' samples. Both conserved end residues are part of each CDR3. A D gene is named only where the DNA matches it firmly. Size tells how often a clone was seen (once, few, many) or the class of an expanded clone, and some rows leave it out.

d_call: TRBD1; v_call: TRBV2; clone_size: -; j_call: TRBJ2-6; cdr3_nt: TGTGCCAGCACCCGGGACAGGGTCTCTGGGGCCAACGTCCTGACTTTC; cdr3_aa: CASTRDRVSGANVLTF
d_call: -; v_call: TRBV19; clone_size: -; j_call: TRBJ1-5; cdr3_nt: TGTGCCAGTAGTATTGGGAGCGGGCCTCTCGGGCCCCAGCATTTT; cdr3_aa: CASSIGSGPLGPQHF
d_call: TRBD1; v_call: TRBV30; clone_size: -; j_call: TRBJ1-2; cdr3_nt: TGTGCCTGGAGACTCGGGACAGGGGGAATGGGAGGCTACACCTTC; cdr3_aa: CAWRLGTGGMGGYTF
d_call: -; v_call: TRBV4-1; clone_size: few; j_call: TRBJ1-5; cdr3_nt: TGCGCCAGCAGCCTTGGAAGCAATCAGCCCCAGCATTTT; cdr3_aa: CASSLGSNQPQHF
d_call: -; v_call: TRBV11-2; clone_size: -; j_call: TRBJ1-5; cdr3_nt: TGTGCCAGCAGCTTAAATATAGGGCAGCCCCAGCATTTT; cdr3_aa: CASSLNIGQPQHF
d_call: -; v_call: TRBV28; clone_size: -; j_call: TRBJ1-5; cdr3_nt: TGTGCCAGCAGTTTGAGGCGGTTTCCCCAGCATTTT; cdr3_aa: CASSLRRFPQHF
d_call: -; v_call: TRBV19; clone_size: -; j_call: TRBJ2-7; cdr3_nt: TGTGCCAGTAGTATTTACCCATCCCAGGCAGGTATTGTCCACGAGCAGTACTTC; cdr3_aa: CASSIYPSQAGIVHEQYF
d_call: -; v_call: TRBV4-1; clone_size: -; j_call: TRBJ1-4; cdr3_nt: TGCGCCAGCAGCCAAGATAGCAGGGGCGGTGAAAAACTGTTTTTT; cdr3_aa: CASSQDSRGGEKLFF
d_call: -; v_call: TRBV6-1; clone_size: -; j_call: TRBJ1-5; cdr3_nt: TGTGCCAGCAGTGATTCAGGGTTTAGGGATCAGCCCCAGCATTTT; cdr3_aa: CASSDSGFRDQPQHF
d_call: -; v_call: TRBV6-6; clone_size: -; j_call: TRBJ1-5; cdr3_nt: TGTGCCAGCATCGGGGTGATCAATCAGCCCCAGCATTTT; cdr3_aa: CASIGVINQPQHF
d_call: -; v_call: TRBV5-1; clone_size: -; j_call: TRBJ1-1; cdr3_nt: TGCGCCAGCAGCTTGGCCCCGGTAATGAACACTGAAGCTTTCTTT; cdr3_aa: CASSLAPVMNTEAFF
d_call: -; v_call: TRBV18; clone_size: once; j_call: TRBJ1-2; cdr3_nt: TGTGCCAGCTCACCTACCACGGGACGCGAGACGGACTATGGCTACACCTTC; cdr3_aa: CASSPTTGRETDYGYTF
d_call: TRBD1; v_call: TRBV18; clone_size: -; j_call: TRBJ1-1; cdr3_nt: TGTGCCAGCTCACCCGACAGGGTGAACACTGAAGCTTTCTTT; cdr3_aa: CASSPDRVNTEAFF
d_call: TRBD1; v_call: TRBV11-2; clone_size: -; j_call: TRBJ2-7; cdr3_nt: TGTGCCAGCAGCTTAGTGGCAGGGGGCTGGTACGAGCAGTACTTC; cdr3_aa: CASSLVAGGWYEQYF
d_call: TRBD1; v_call: TRBV4-2; clone_size: -; j_call: TRBJ1-6; cdr3_nt: TGTGCCAGCAGCCAAGGAGAAAGGGACAGTTCACCCCTCCACTTT; cdr3_aa: CASSQGERDSSPLHF
d_call: -; v_call: TRBV5-5; clone_size: -; j_call: TRBJ1-5; cdr3_nt: TGTGCCAGCAGCTTGGATGTGGGGACGGGGAATCAGCCCCAGCATTTT; cdr3_aa: CASSLDVGTGNQPQHF
d_call: -; v_call: TRBV7-2; clone_size: -; j_call: TRBJ2-1; cdr3_nt: TGTGCCAGCAGCTTAGCGCAAGCCCCCGGGGGCAATGAGCAGTTCTTC; cdr3_aa: CASSLAQAPGGNEQFF
d_call: TRBD2; v_call: TRBV6-6; clone_size: -; j_call: TRBJ2-5; cdr3_nt: TGTGCCAGCATCCCCGGGGGGGGGCAGCAAGAGACCCAGTACTTC; cdr3_aa: CASIPGGGQQETQYF
d_call: -; v_call: TRBV5-6; clone_size: -; j_call: TRBJ2-2; cdr3_nt: TGTGCCAGCAGCGCCACCGGGGAGCTGTTTTTT; cdr3_aa: CASSATGELFF
d_call: TRBD1; v_call: TRBV29-1; clone_size: -; j_call: TRBJ1-5; cdr3_nt: TGCAGCGTTGAAGACAGGGGGCTCCCTTTAGGGCCCCAGCATTTT; cdr3_aa: CSVEDRGLPLGPQHF
d_call: -; v_call: TRBV4-3; clone_size: -; j_call: TRBJ1-2; cdr3_nt: TGCGCCAGCAGCCAAGATCCCCAGGCGCCTAACTATGGCTACACCTTC; cdr3_aa: CASSQDPQAPNYGYTF
d_call: -; v_call: TRBV6-6; clone_size: once; j_call: TRBJ1-6; cdr3_nt: TGTGCCAGCATCCGCCGGCCCACGGGAATTTCACCCCTCCACTTT; cdr3_aa: CASIRRPTGISPLHF